This T cell receptor (beta chain) was sequenced during a study of vaccination and CD4 T cells after COVID-19. Sequence data for DNA of cultured CD4+ T cells were generated by the Oncomine TCR Beta short-read assay. Using its own MiXCR run on the PCR reads, TCRdb lists one record per CDR3 protein. The top ten clones hold approximately 21% of a sample with roughly 23,000 distinct CDR3 sequences, roughly two thirds of them seen once. Trimming removed 5 bases from V and 3 bases from J, with 17 bases in between. The germline CDR1 and CDR2 sequences are SEHNR and FQNEAQ (reference sequence). The CDR3 is 16 residues long. Concerning this clonotype: Its antigen is not known.

The treatment was: approximately nine-day PBMC culture with coronavirus spike peptide pools or control peptides (ViraFEST assay). This sequence joins TRBV7-9 and TRBJ2-1; D ambiguous. The material sequenced was CD4+ T cells from blood, cultured in vitro, taken after SARS-CoV-2 vaccination. This receptor was obtained from a human donor who received a COVID-19 vaccine. The CDR3 protein is CASSPPIKEYYNEQFF. CDR3 DNA: TGTGCCAGCAGCCCCCCTATTAAGGAGTACTACAATGAGCAGTTCTTC.